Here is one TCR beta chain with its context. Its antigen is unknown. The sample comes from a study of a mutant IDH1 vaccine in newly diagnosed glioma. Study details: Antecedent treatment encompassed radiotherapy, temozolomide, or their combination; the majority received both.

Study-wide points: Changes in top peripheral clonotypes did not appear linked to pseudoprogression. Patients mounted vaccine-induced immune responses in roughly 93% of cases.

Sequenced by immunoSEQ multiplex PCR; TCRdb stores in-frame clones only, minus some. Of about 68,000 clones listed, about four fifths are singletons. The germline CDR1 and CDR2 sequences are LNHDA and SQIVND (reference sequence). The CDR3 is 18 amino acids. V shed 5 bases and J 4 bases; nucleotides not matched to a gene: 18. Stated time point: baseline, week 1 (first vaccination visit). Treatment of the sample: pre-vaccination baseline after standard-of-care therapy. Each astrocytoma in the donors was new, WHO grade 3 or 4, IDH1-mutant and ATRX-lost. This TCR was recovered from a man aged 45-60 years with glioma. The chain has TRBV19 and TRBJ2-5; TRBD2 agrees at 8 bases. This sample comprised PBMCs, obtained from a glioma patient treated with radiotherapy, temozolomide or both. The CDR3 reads CASSPLGAGVVQGETQYF. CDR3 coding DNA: TGTGCCAGTAGTCCCCTTGGAGCGGGGGTCGTCCAGGGAGAGACCCAGTACTTC. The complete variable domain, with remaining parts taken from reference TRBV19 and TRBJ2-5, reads DGGITQSPKYLFRKEGQNVTLSCEQNLNHDAMYWYRQDPGQGLRLIYYSQIVNDFQKGDIAEGYSVSREKKESFPLTVTSAQKNPTAFYLCASSPLGAGVVQGETQYFGPGTRLLVL.